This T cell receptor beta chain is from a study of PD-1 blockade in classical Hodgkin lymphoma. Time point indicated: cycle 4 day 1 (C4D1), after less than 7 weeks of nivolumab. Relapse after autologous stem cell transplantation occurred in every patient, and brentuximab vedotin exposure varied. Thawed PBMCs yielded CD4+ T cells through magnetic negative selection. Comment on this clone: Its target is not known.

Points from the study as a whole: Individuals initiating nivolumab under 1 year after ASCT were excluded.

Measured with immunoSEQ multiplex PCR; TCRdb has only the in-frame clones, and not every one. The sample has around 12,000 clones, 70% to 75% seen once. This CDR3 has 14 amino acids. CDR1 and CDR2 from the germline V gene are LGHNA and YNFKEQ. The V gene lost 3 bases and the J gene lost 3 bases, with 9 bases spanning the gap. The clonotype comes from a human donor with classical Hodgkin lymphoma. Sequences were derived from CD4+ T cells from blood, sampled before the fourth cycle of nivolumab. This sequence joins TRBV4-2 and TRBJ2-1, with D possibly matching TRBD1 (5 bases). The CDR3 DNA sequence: TGTGCCAGCAGCCATCAGGGTCACTACAATGAGCAGTTCTTC. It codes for CASSHQGHYNEQFF.